This T cell receptor (beta chain) was sequenced in a study of a mutant IDH1 vaccine in newly diagnosed glioma (dated by TCRdb to 2020 to 2023). As for the study more broadly: Vaccination was initiated 4-6 weeks after radiotherapy alone, or concurrently with temozolomide cycles in the chemotherapy-containing groups. Of the approximately 33 treated patients, approximately 62% were male and about 40% were female, and the mean age was roughly 40 years. Before enrollment, most patients had been given radiochemotherapy with temozolomide as standard therapy, while the rest had received either radiotherapy alone or temozolomide alone. The week-35 safety follow-up was designated visit V12, and the week-47 end of study was designated visit V13. Six visits were used for peripheral blood collection: V03 (baseline), V05, V07, V10, V12 and V13. Longitudinal TCRB deep sequencing was done for roughly 23 treated patients, wherever samples were available for exploratory analyses. What the authors observed across the whole study: No apparent relationship was observed between pseudoprogression and alterations in the top peripheral T cell clonotypes detected by TCRB sequencing. Immune responses induced by the vaccine were seen in around 94% of patients across multiple MHC alleles. Selection of PBMC samples for TCRB deep sequencing was based on availability. It was noted by the authors that analyses of patient blood samples could not be reproduced owing to sample limitations.

The library came from the immunoSEQ multiplex PCR assay. Rearranged TCR beta chain sequences were amplified using the hsTCRB Kit according to the manufacturer's protocol. Sequencing of TCRB libraries was carried out on an Illumina MiSeq. The study's processing was this. The proprietary platform of the kit vendor was used for demultiplexing, trimming and gene mapping. In TCRdb, the immuneACCESS table is reduced to in-frame sequences with V and J assigned. These tables do not hold every clone; where another copy was compared, an unresolved V gene accounts for under half, and the others remain unexplained. V and J calls and clone size are copied from that table; D and trimming were computed from the DNA. The sample table lists approximately 45,000 clones, around 94% of them with a count of one. The ten largest account for 2% to 2.5% of the sample. The V end loses 0 bases and the J end loses 9 bases, and a stretch of 10 bases separates them. The CDR3, cysteine through phenylalanine, is 14 amino acids long. Only the CDR3 DNA stays, 42 bases, in frame from base 1. The germline V gene supplies CDR1 SGHTS and CDR2 YDEGEE.

To note about this clone: The antigen it recognizes is unknown. Base quality data are lacking; no much larger clone is found one base away.

The time point label corresponds to: week 35, safety follow-up. Each vaccine dose, consisting of 300 ug of a 20-mer mutant IDH1 peptide in Montanide, was administered subcutaneously with topical imiquimod. Across visits V03 through V10, patients got a total of eight vaccinations, given in weeks 1, 3, 5, 7, 11, 15, 19 and 23. The donors had newly diagnosed IDH1-mutant astrocytomas of WHO grade 3 or 4 that showed loss of nuclear ATRX. The samples were drawn from NOA16, a multicentre, single-arm, open-label phase I trial in Germany that tested a mutant IDH1 peptide vaccine in humans for the first time. Genomic DNA for TCRB sequencing was extracted from EDTA blood using the DNeasy Blood and Tissue Kit.

The V and J genes are TRBV5-8 and TRBJ1-6, with a weak D call of TRBD1 (6 bases match). Sequencing used PBMCs, obtained from a glioma patient whose treatment included an IDH1 peptide vaccine. This sequence originates from a man in his forties or fifties with glioma. The CDR3 sequence is CASSLVQGGSPLHF. The DNA reads TGTGCCAGCAGCTTGGTACAGGGTGGTTCACCCCTCCACTTT.